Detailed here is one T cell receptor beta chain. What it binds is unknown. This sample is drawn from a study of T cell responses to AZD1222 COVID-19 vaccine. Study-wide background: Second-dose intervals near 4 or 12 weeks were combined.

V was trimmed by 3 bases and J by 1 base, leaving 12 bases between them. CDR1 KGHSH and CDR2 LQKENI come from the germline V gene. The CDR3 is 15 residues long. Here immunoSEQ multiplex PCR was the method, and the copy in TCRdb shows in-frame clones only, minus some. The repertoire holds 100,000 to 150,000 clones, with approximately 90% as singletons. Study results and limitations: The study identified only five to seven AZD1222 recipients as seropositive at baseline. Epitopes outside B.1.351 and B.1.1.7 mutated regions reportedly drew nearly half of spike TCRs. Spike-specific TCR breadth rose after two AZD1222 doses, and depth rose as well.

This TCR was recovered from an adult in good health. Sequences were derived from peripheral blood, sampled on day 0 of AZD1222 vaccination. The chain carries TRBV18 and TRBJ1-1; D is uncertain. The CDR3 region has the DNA TGTGCCAGCTCACCGTCGTGGCAGCCGAACACTGAAGCTTTCTTT. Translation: CASSPSWQPNTEAFF.